Below, 5 T cell receptor beta chains from the same sample are listed, as sequenced in a study of blood T cells in healthy people across ages. A J-beta primer mix and a sample-barcoded 5' primer were used in a second PCR of about 7 to 12 cycles. TCRdb reprocessed the 5' RACE reads with MiXCR, giving one entry per CDR3 protein. The sample yields about a million distinct CDR3 sequences, roughly 51% seen once. The sequencing input was blood. These receptors were obtained from a woman aged 55-69 years in good health.

This clonotype was counted only a few times. J is TRBJ2-1 and V is TRBV7-9; D is perhaps TRBD2 (6 bases). CDR1 is SEHNR and CDR2 is FQNEAQ in the germline V gene (reference sequence). CDR3 length: 13 amino acids. V lost 5 bases and J 10 bases, leaving 15 bases between the germline ends. The CDR3 bases are TGTGCCAGCAGCCGAAACCGGGACTTCGAGCAGTTCTTC. Protein product: CASSRNRDFEQFF.

This chain uses TRBV29-1 with TRBJ2-7; possibly TRBD2 for D (5 bases). Looked up from germline, CDR1 is SQVTM and CDR2 is ANQGSEA. V dropped 7 bases and J dropped 2 bases, with 15 bases sitting between them. The CDR3 totals 13 residues. In DNA, the CDR3 is TGCAGCGCTGGGCCATCACTAGCCTACGAGCAGTACTTC. Protein sequence: CSAGPSLAYEQYF.

The rearrangement links TRBV4-1 to TRBJ1-2, with D possibly TRBD1 on 5 matching bases. The CDR3 is 14 residues long. With 5 bases removed from V and 2 bases from J, the gap between germline ends came to 12 bases. The germline V gene encodes CDR1 MGHRA and CDR2 YSYEKL. Here the CDR3 DNA reads TGCGCCAGCAGCTCCCCCGGGACCAACTATGGCTACACCTTC. Its translation is CASSSPGTNYGYTF.

The chain is built from TRBV13 and TRBJ2-2; TRBD2 matches at 11 bases. V dropped 0 bases and J dropped 4; count of bases not matched to a gene: 7. Germline loops: CDR1 PRHDT, CDR2 FYEKMQ (reference sequence). This CDR3 comprises 18 residues. In DNA, the CDR3 is TGTGCCAGCAGCTTAGGCATTAGCGGGAGGGCCTTCACCGGGGAGCTGTTTTTT. Residues: CASSLGISGRAFTGELFF.

The chain couples TRBV7-8 to TRBJ2-6; D is ambiguous. V lost 5 bases to trimming and J lost 0 bases, with 14 bases between them. This CDR3 region has 17 residues. CDR1 SGHVS and CDR2 FQNEAQ come from the germline V gene. The CDR3 reads CASSHLLVSSGANVLTF. The CDR3 nucleotides read TGTGCCAGCAGCCACCTCTTGGTTAGCTCTGGGGCCAACGTCCTGACTTTC.